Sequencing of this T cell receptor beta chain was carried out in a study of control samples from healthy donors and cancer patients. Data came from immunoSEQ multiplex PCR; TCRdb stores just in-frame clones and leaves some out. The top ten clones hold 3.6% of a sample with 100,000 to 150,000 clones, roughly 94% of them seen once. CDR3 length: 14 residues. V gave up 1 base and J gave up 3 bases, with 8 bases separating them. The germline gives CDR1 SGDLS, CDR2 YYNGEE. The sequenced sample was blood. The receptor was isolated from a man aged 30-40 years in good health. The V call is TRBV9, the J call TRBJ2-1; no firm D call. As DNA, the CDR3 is TGTGCCAGCAGCGTAAGAGAGGACTACAATGAGCAGTTCTTC. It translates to CASSVREDYNEQFF.